What follows describes a single T cell receptor beta chain. This sample was included in a study of blood T cell repertoires in COVID-19. For the study at large: Samples of COVID-19 (acute and convalescent) were obtained from the United States, Italy and Spain. Sample material is recorded as cDNA or gDNA derived from T cells, B-cell-depleted T cells, or PBMCs.

In the original analysis: Reference gene primer amplification in the assay estimated nucleated cell counts. Here immunoSEQ multiplex PCR was the method, and the copy in TCRdb shows in-frame clones only, minus some. V and J calls plus clone size are reproduced from that table; the DNA served to infer D and trimming. Here the sample spans around 100,000 clones, approximately 92% being singletons. V shed 2 bases and J shed 0 bases, with 11 bases lying between them. The germline V gene has CDR1 SGHNT and CDR2 YYREEE (reference sequence). The CDR3 has 15 residues. Source material: peripheral blood. The V call is TRBV5-4, the J call TRBJ1-2; unclear D gene. The receptor's source is a woman of 80 years or more with acute or convalescent COVID-19. CDR3 sequence (DNA): TGTGCCAGCAGCTTCGGTTCAGGAACTAACTATGGCTACACCTTC. Amino acids: CASSFGSGTNYGYTF.